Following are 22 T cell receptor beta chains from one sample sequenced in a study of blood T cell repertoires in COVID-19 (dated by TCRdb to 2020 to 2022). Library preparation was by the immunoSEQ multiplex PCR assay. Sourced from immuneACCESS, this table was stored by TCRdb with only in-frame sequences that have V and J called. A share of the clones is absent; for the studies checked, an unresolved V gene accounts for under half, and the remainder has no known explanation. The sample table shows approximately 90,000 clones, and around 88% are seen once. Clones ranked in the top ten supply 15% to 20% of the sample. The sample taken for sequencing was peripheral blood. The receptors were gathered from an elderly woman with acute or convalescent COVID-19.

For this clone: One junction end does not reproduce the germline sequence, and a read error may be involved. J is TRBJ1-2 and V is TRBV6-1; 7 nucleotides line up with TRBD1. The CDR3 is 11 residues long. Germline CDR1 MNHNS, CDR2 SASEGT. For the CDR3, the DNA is TGTGCCAGCAGTGAATTGGGGCAGGGGGCCTTC. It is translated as CASSELGQGAF.

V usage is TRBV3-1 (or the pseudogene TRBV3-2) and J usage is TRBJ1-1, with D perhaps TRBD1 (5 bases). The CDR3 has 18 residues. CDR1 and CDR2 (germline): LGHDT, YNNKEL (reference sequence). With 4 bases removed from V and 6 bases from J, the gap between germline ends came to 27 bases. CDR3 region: CASSPVPGRSRGYAEAFF. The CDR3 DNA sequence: TGTGCCAGCAGCCCCGTGCCGGGCCGTTCTCGGGGGTACGCTGAAGCTTTCTTT.

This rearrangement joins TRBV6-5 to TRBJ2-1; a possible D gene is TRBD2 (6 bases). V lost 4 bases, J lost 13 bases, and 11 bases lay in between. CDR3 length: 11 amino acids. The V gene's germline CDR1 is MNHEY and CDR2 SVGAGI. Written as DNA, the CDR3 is TGTGCCAGCAGTTTGGGCGGGGCTCAGTTCTTC. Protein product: CASSLGGAQFF.

CDR3 DNA: TGCGCCAGCAGCTTGGCGGGGAGCCAGCCCCAGCATTTT. Its protein is CASSLAGSQPQHF. The chain combines TRBV5-1 with TRBJ1-5, with D uncertain. The CDR3 is 13 residues long. Trimming shortened V by 0 bases and J by 7 bases, and 8 bases separated the two germline ends. CDR1 SGHRS and CDR2 YFSETQ come from the germline V gene.

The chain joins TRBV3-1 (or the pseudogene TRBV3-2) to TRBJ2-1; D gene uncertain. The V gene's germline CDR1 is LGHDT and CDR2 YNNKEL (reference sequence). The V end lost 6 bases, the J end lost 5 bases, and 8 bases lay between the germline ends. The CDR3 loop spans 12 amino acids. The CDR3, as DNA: TGTGCCAGCAGGGCTTTCCACAATGAGCAGTTCTTC. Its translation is CASRAFHNEQFF.

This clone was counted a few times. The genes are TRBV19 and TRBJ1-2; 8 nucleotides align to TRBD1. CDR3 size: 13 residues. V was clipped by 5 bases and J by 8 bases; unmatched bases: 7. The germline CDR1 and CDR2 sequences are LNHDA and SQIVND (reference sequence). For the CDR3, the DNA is TGTGCCAGTAGTTTCCCAGGGGGCATCGGCTACACCTTC. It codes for CASSFPGGIGYTF.

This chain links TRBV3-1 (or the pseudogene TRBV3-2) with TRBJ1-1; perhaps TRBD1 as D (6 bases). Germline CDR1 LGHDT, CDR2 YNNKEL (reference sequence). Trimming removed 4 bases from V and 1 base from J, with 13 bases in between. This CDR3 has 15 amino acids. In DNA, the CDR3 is TGTGCCAGCAGCCTACCGGGACATACGAACACTGAAGCTTTCTTT. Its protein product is CASSLPGHTNTEAFF.

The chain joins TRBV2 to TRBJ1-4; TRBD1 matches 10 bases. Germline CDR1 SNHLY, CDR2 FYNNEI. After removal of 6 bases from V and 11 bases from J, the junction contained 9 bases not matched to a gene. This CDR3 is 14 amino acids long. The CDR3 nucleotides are TGTGCCAGCAGCGAGGGACAGGGGTCGGAGAAACTGTTTTTT. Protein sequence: CASSEGQGSEKLFF.

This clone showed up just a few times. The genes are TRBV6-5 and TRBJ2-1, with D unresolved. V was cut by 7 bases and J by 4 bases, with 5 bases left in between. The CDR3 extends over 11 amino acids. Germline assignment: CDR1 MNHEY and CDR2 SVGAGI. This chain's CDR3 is CASTVYNEQFF. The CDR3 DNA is TGTGCCAGCACCGTGTACAATGAGCAGTTCTTC.

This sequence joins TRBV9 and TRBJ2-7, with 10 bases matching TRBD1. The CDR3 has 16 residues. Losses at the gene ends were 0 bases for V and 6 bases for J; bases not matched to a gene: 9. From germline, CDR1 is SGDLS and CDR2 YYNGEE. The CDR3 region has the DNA TGTGCCAGCAGCGTAGGTGACGGGACAGGGGAGGGCGAGCAGTACTTC. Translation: CASSVGDGTGEGEQYF. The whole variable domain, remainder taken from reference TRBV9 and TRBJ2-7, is DSGVTQTPKHLITATGQRVTLRCSPRSGDLSVYWYQQSLDQGLQFLIQYYNGEERAKGNILERFSAQQFPDLHSELNLSSLELGDSALYFCASSVGDGTGEGEQYFGPGTRLTVT.

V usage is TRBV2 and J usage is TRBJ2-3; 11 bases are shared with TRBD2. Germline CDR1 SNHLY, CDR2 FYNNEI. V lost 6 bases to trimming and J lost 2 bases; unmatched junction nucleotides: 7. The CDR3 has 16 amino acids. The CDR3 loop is CASSALAGGHTDTQYF. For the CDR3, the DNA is TGTGCCAGCAGCGCGCTAGCGGGGGGACACACAGATACGCAGTATTTT.

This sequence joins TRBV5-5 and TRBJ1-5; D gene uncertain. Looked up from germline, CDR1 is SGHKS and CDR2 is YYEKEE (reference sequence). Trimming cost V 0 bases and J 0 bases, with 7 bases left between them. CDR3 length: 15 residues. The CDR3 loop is CASSLDGYSNQPQHF. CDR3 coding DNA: TGTGCCAGCAGCTTGGACGGTTATAGCAATCAGCCCCAGCATTTT.

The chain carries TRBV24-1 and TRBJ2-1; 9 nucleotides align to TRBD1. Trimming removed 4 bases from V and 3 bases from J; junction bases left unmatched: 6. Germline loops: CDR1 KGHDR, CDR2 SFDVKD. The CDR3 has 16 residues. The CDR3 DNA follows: TGTGCCACCAGTGACCCGGGACAGGGCATCTACAATGAGCAGTTCTTC. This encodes CATSDPGQGIYNEQFF.

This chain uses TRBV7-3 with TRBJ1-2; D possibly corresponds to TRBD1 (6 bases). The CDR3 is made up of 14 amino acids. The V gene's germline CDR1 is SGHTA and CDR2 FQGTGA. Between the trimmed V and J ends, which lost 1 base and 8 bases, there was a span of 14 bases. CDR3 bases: TGTGCCAGCAGCTTAAGCGGGGGCGCGGGGGGCTACACCTTC. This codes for CASSLSGGAGGYTF.

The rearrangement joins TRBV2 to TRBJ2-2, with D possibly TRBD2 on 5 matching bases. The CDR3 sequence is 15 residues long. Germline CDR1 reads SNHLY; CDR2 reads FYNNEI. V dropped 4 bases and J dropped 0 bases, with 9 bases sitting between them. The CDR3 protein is CASSGTGTNTGELFF. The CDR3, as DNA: TGTGCCAGCAGTGGTACCGGGACGAACACCGGGGAGCTGTTTTTT.

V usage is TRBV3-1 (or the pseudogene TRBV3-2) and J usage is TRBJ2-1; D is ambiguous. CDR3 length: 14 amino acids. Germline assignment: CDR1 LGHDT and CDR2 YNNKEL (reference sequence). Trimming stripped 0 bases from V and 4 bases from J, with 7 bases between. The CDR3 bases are TGTGCCAGCAGCCAAGATCGCCTATACAATGAGCAGTTCTTC. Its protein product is CASSQDRLYNEQFF.

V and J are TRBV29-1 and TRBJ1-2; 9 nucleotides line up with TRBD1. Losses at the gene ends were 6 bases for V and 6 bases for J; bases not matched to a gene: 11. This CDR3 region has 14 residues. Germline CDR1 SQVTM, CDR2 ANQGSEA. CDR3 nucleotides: TGCAGCGTCAGCCCAGGGACAGGGAGGGATGGCTACACCTTC. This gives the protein CSVSPGTGRDGYTF.

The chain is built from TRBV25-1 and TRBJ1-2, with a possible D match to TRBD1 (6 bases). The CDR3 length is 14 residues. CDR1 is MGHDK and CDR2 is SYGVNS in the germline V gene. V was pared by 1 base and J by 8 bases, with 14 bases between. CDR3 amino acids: CASSEFTGTGGYTF. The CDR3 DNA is TGTGCCAGCAGTGAATTTACAGGGACCGGGGGCTACACCTTC.

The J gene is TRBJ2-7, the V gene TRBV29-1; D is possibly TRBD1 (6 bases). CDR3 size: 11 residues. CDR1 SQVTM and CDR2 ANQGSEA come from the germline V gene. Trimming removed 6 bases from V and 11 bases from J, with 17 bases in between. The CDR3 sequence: CSVAGTFGEYF. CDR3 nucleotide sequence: TGCAGCGTCGCCGGGACATTCGGGGAGTACTTC.

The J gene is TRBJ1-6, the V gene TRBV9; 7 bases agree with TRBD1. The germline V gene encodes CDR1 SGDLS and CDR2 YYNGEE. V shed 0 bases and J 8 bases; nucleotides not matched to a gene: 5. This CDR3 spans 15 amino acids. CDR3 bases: TGTGCCAGCAGCGTAGAACAGGGGATTGATTCACCCCTCCACTTT. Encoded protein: CASSVEQGIDSPLHF.

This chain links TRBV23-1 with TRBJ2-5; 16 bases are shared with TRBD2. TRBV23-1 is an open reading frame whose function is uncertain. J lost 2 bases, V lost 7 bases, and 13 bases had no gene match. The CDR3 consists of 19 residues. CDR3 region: CASTTTPGLAGGQQETQYF. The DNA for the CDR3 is TGCGCCAGCACCACAACCCCGGGACTAGCGGGGGGGCAACAAGAGACCCAGTACTTC.

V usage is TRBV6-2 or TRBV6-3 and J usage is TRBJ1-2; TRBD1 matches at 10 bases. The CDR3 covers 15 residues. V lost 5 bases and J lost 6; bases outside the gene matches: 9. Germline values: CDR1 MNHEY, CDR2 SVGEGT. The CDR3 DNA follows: TGTGCCAGCAGTCGCCCCCGGGACAGGGGAAATGGCTACACCTTC. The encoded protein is CASSRPRDRGNGYTF.